This T cell receptor (beta chain) was obtained from a study of cytomegalovirus exposure and HLA in healthy donors (TCRdb year 2017). Regarding the complete study: A later analysis indicated that the 95 to 150 validation repertoires were generated on the platform also employed for the approximately 700 repertoires of the first cohort. The study aimed to test whether signatures of past pathogen exposure could be identified by cataloging public T cell receptors. In addition to the first cohort of approximately 650 subjects, a separate validation cohort of over 90 different subjects was used. To predict cytomegalovirus infection status, the study brought together high-throughput TCR immunosequencing, statistical association of individual TCRs with disease status, and machine learning.

V has 1 base trimmed and J has 2 bases trimmed; junction bases matching no gene number 2. The germline V gene encodes CDR1 SGHAT and CDR2 FQNNGV. From the cysteine up to the phenylalanine, the CDR3 has a length of 14 residues. CDR3 DNA is the only sequence kept; it has 42 bases, read in frame from the first base. General findings and caveats noted by the study authors: In vitro tests confirmed that three of the cytomegalovirus-associated TCR beta chains recognize cytomegalovirus antigens. All 120 or so repertoires were used to score co-occurrence in the validation cohort in a later analysis, because that analysis had no HLA typing for the cohort. The study listed over 150 TCR beta chains as associated with cytomegalovirus. In both the original and validation cohorts, the classifier was reported to diagnose cytomegalovirus status with high specificity and sensitivity. The authors suggested that the approach could potentially be extended to other disease states and immunological phenotypes. Of the cluster scores, roughly 95% were above 0 in a later analysis, which found that TCRs clustered in the first cohort also tended to co-occur in the 90 to 150 validation repertoires. Most TCR sequences were observed very rarely across donors, whereas some public TCRs were present in many individuals.

Concerning this clone itself: What this receptor recognizes is not known. No much larger clone is present one base from it, and per-base qualities are unavailable. At the DNA level, this CDR3 is encoded by other sequences in the same sample as well.

The donors belonged to the validation cohort of about 110 subjects, which was separate from the roughly 700-subject first cohort. Library preparation was by the immunoSEQ multiplex PCR assay. As for the authors' bioinformatics: A statistical classification framework was developed to diagnose cytomegalovirus status using the catalog of TCR beta chain sequences. This is the immuneACCESS table as TCRdb keeps it, with only in-frame sequences that have V and J called. A part of the clones is gone; compared with another copy, unresolved V genes explain less than half, and the rest is unexplained. Clone size and the V and J calls come from that table; the DNA yielded D and trimming. This sample has some 140,000 clones in its table, and roughly nine tenths of those were observed once. Nearly 3% of the sample is taken by the ten largest.

The sequenced material came from PBMCs. This chain joins TRBV11-2 to TRBJ2-7, and TRBD1 matches 7 of the central bases. The TCR comes from a man younger than 30 in good health and CMV-seronegative. In nucleotide form, the sequence is TGTGCCAGCAGCTTAGGACAGGGACCCTACGAGCAGTACTTC. It translates as CASSLGQGPYEQYF.